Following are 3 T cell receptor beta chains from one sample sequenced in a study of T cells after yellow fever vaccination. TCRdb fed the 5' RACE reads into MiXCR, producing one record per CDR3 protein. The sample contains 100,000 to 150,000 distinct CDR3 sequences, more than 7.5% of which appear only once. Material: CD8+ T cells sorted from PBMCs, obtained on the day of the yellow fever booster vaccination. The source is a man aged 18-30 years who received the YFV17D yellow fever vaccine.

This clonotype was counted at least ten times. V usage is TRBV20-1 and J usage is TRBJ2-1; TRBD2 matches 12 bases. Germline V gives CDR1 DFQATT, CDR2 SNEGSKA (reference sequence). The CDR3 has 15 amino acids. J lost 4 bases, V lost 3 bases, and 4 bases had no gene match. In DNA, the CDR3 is TGCAGTGCTAGTGCCGGGACTAGCGGGTACAATGAGCAGTTCTTC. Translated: CSASAGTSGYNEQFF.

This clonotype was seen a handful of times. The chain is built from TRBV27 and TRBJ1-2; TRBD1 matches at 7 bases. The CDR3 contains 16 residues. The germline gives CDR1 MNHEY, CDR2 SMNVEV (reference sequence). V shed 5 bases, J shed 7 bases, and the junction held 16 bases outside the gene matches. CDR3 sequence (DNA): TGTGCCAGCAGTCCCACCACAGGGGACGTGAGTCGTGGCTACACCTTC. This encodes CASSPTTGDVSRGYTF.

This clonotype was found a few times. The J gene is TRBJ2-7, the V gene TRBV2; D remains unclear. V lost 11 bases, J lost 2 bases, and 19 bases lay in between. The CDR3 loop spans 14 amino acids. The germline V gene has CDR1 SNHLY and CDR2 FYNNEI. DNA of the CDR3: TGTGCCGTATTTGAATCTGGCAAACCCTACGAGCAGTACTTC. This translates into CAVFESGKPYEQYF.